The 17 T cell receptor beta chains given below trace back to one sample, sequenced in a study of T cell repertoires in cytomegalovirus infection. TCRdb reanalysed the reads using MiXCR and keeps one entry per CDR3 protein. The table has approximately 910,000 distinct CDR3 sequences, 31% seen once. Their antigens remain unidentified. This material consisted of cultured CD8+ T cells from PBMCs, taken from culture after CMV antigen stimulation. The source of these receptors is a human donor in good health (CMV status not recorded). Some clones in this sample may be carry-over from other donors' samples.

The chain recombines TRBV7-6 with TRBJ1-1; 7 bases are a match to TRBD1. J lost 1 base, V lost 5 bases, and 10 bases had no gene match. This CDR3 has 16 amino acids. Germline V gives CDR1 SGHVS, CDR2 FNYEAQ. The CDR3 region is CASSPIPTGSNTEAFF. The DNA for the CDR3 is TGTGCCAGCAGCCCTATCCCGACAGGGTCGAACACTGAAGCTTTCTTT. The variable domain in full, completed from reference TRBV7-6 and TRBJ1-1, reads GAGVSQSPRYKVTKRGQDVALRCDPISGHVSLYWYRQALGQGPEFLTYFNYEAQQDKSGLPNDRFSAERPEGSISTLTIQRTEQRDSAMYRCASSPIPTGSNTEAFFGQGTRLTVV.

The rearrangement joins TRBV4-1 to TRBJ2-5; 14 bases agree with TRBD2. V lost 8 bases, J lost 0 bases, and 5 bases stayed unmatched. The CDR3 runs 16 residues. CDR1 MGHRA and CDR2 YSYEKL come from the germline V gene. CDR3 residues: CASGTSGGLYQETQYF. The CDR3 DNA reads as TGCGCCAGCGGGACTAGCGGGGGACTGTACCAAGAGACCCAGTACTTC.

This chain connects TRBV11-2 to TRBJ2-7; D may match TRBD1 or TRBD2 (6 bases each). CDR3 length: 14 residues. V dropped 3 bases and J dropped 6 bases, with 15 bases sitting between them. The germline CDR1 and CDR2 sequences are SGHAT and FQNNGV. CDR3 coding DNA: TGTGCCAGCAGCTTCCTATACAAGGGGGGCGAGCAGTACGTC. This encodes CASSFLYKGGEQYV.

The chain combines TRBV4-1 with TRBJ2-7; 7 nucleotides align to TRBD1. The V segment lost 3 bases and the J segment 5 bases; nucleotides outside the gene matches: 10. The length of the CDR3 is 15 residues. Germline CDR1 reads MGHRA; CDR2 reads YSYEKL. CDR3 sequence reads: CASSHRTGGGDEQYV. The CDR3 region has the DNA TGCGCCAGCAGCCACCGGACAGGCGGTGGGGACGAGCAGTACGTC.

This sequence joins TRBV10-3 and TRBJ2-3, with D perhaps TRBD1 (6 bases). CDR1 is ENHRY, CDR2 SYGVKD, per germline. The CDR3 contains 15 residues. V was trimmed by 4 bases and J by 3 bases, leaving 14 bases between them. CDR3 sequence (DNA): TGTGCCATCAGTGGACCCGGCAGGGGTACAGATACGCAGTATTTT. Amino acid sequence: CAISGPGRGTDTQYF.

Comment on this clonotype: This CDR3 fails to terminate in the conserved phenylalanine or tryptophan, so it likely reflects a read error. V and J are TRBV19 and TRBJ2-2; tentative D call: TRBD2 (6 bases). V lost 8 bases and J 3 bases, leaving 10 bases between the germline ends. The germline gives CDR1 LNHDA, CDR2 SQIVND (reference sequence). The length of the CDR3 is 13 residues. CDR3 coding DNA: TGTGCCAGTTCGGGGGAGGACACCGGGGAGCTGTTTTCT. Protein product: CASSGEDTGELFS.

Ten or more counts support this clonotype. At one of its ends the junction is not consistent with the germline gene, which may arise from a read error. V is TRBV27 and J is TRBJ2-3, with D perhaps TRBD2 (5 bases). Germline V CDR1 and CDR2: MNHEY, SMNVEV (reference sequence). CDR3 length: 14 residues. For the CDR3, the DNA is TGTGCCAGCAGCTTATCTCCGGGGACAGATACGCAGTATTTT. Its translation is CASSLSPGTDTQYF.

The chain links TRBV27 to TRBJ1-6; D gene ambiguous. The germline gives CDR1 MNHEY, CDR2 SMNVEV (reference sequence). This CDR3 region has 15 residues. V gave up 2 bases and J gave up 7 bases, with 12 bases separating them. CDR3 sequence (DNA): TGTGCCAGCAGTTTAGCGCAGGATTTGAATTCACCCCTCCACTTT. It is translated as CASSLAQDLNSPLHF.

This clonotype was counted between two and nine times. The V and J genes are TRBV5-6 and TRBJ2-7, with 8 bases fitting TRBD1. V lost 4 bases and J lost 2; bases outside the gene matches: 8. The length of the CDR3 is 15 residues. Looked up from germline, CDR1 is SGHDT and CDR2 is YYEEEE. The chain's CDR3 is CASSPRDRNPYEQYV. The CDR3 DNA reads TGTGCCAGCAGCCCCCGGGACAGGAACCCCTACGAGCAGTACGTC.

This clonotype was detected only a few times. The CDR3 DNA reads as TGTGCCAGCAGTATCGACGGACGCTCCTACAATGAGCAGTTCTTC. The encoded protein is CASSIDGRSYNEQFF. This sequence joins TRBV27 and TRBJ2-1; no firm D call. The germline gives CDR1 MNHEY, CDR2 SMNVEV (reference sequence). This CDR3 is built from 15 residues. The V and J ends lost 5 bases and 0 bases respectively, with 11 bases between them.

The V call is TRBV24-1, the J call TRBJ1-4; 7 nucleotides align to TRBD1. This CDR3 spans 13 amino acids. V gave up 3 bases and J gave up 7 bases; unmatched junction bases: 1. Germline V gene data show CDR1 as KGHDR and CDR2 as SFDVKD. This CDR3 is CATSDNRGEKLFF. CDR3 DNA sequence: TGTGCCACCAGTGATAACAGGGGTGAAAAACTGTTTTTT.

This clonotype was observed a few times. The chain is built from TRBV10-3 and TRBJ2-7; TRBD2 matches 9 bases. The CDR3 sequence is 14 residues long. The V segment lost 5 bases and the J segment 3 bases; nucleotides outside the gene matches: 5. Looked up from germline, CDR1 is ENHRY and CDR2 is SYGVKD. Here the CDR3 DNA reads TGTGCCATCAGTCCTAGCGGGGACAACTACGAGCAGTACTTC. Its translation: CAISPSGDNYEQYF.

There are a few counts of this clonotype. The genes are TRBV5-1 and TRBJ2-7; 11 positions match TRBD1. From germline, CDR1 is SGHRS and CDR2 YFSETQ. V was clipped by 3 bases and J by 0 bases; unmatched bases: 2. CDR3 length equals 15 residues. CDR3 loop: CASSYGTGGSYEQYF. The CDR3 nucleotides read TGCGCCAGCAGCTACGGGACAGGGGGCTCCTACGAGCAGTACTTC.

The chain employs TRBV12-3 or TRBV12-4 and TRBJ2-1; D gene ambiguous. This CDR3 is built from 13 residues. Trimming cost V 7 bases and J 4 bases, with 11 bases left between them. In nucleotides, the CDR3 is TGTGCCAGCACCTCGGCTGTATACAATGAGCAGTTCTTC. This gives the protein CASTSAVYNEQFF.

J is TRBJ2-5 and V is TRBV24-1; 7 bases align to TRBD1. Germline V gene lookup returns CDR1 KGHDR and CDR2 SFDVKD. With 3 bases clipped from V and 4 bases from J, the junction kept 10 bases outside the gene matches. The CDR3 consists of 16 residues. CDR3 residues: CATSDPVQGRRETQYF. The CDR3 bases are TGTGCCACCAGTGATCCAGTACAGGGGCGGAGAGAGACCCAGTACTTC.

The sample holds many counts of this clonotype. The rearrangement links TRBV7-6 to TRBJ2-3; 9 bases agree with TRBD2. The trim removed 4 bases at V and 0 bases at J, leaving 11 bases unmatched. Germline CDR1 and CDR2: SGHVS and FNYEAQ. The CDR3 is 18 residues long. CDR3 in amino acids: CASSSYPLAGASTDTQYF. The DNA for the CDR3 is TGTGCCAGCAGCTCCTATCCCTTAGCGGGGGCTAGCACAGATACGCAGTATTTT.

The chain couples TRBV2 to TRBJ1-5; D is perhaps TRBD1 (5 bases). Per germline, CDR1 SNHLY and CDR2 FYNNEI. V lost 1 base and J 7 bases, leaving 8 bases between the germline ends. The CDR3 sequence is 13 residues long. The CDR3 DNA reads TGTGCCAGCAGTGAAGTGGGGGACCAGCCCCAGCATTTT. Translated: CASSEVGDQPQHF.